These 21 T cell receptor beta chains came from one sample sequenced in a study of shared clonotypes between healthy human individuals. The method was immunoSEQ multiplex PCR; TCRdb's version includes in-frame clones alone and lacks a portion of them. The table lists over a million clones, 96% of them singletons. Sequencing input: naive CD4+ T cells sorted from blood. The subset was: CD45RA+ positively selected. The receptor source for this set is a man aged 30 to 39 in good health.

The chain couples TRBV7-8 to TRBJ1-2; 7 bases map to TRBD1. The CDR3 is 18 amino acids. Germline CDR1 reads SGHVS; CDR2 reads FQNEAQ. V was pared by 5 bases and J by 2 bases, with 17 bases of the junction left unmatched. The CDR3 loop reads CASSISPSRTGRNYGYTF. The CDR3 DNA is TGTGCCAGCAGCATATCCCCGTCCCGGACAGGTAGAAACTATGGCTACACCTTC.

The rearrangement joins TRBV19 to TRBJ2-7, with D possibly TRBD1 on 5 matching bases. The V end was cut by 3 bases, the J end by 6 bases, with 12 bases between. This CDR3 has 13 amino acids. From germline, CDR1 is LNHDA and CDR2 SQIVND (reference sequence). CDR3 sequence: CASSIIGQGEQYF. In DNA, the CDR3 is TGTGCCAGTAGTATTATCGGGCAGGGCGAGCAGTACTTC.

This chain uses TRBV7-4 with TRBJ2-1, with D possibly TRBD2 on 5 matching bases. Trimming removed 0 bases at V and 5 bases at J, with 11 bases between. From germline, CDR1 is SGHVT and CDR2 SQSDAQ. The CDR3 consists of 15 residues. The CDR3 protein is CASSLAEAGDNEQFF. The CDR3 nucleotides are TGTGCCAGCAGCTTAGCGGAGGCGGGTGACAATGAGCAGTTCTTC.

The chain recombines TRBV5-1 with TRBJ2-3; D is perhaps TRBD1 or TRBD2 (5 bases each). The germline V gene encodes CDR1 SGHRS and CDR2 YFSETQ. V was shortened by 4 bases and J by 4 bases, with 19 bases between the two germline ends. The CDR3 is 16 residues long. CDR3: CASSPRADSGSDTQYF. CDR3 in DNA: TGCGCCAGCAGCCCCAGGGCGGACTCCGGATCAGATACGCAGTATTTT. Supplemented by reference TRBV5-1 and TRBJ2-3, the full variable domain reads KAGVTQTPRYLIKTRGQQVTLSCSPISGHRSVSWYQQTPGQGLQFLFEYFSETQRNKGNFPGRFSGRQFSNSRSEMNVSTLELGDSALYLCASSPRADSGSDTQYFGPGTRLTVL.

CDR3 nucleotides: TGTGCCAGCAGCGTAGTTGGGGTAGGGCCAGCTGGGGATACGCAGTATTTT. Protein sequence: CASSVVGVGPAGDTQYF. V gene TRBV9 combines with J gene TRBJ2-3; unclear D gene. CDR3 size: 17 residues. Per the germline V gene, CDR1 is SGDLS and CDR2 is YYNGEE. V lost 0 bases and J lost 6, with 20 bases in between.

The chain carries TRBV5-1 and TRBJ1-2; D is ambiguous. The germline gives CDR1 SGHRS, CDR2 YFSETQ. This CDR3 region has 18 residues. Trimming cost V 1 base and J 4 bases, with 23 bases left between them. Here the CDR3 DNA reads TGCGCCAGCAGCTTGAGACTGTCCGCGGGTGGTGATTCCTATGGCTACACCTTC. Protein: CASSLRLSAGGDSYGYTF.

This clone was seen a single time. V and J are TRBV5-4 and TRBJ2-1; TRBD1 matches at 7 bases. J lost 6 bases, V lost 4 bases, and 4 bases had no gene match. CDR3 length: 13 amino acids. Germline V lookup: CDR1 SGHNT, CDR2 YYREEE (reference sequence). In DNA, the CDR3 is TGTGCCAGCAGCCCTCGGACAGGCAATGAGCAGTTCTTC. Amino acid sequence: CASSPRTGNEQFF. The variable domain in full, with the rest retrieved from reference TRBV5-4 and TRBJ2-1, is ETGVTQSPTHLIKTRGQQVTLRCSSQSGHNTVSWYQQALGQGPQFIFQYYREEENGRGNFPPRFSGLQFPNYSSELNVNALELDDSALYLCASSPRTGNEQFFGPGTRLTVL.

The rearrangement uses TRBV11-2 and TRBJ2-7, with D perhaps TRBD2 (5 bases). The germline V gene has CDR1 SGHAT and CDR2 FQNNGV. The V and J ends lost 1 base and 7 bases respectively, with 14 bases between them. The CDR3 consists of 14 residues. The CDR3 DNA reads TGTGCCAGCAGCTTAGGACCGGGGATGGGGGAGCAGTACTTC. Protein product: CASSLGPGMGEQYF.

The gene calls are TRBV5-1 and TRBJ2-7; 12 bases fit TRBD2. Per germline, CDR1 SGHRS and CDR2 YFSETQ. With V trimmed by 6 bases and J by 5 bases, 6 bases remained unmatched. The CDR3 has 14 amino acids. As DNA, the CDR3 is TGCGCCAGCATCTCGACTAGCGGGAGTCACGAGCAGTACTTC. Its protein product is CASISTSGSHEQYF.

The J gene is TRBJ1-1, the V gene TRBV5-1, with unresolved D. There are 13 residues in the CDR3. The V end was cut by 4 bases, the J end by 5 bases, with 12 bases between. In germline, CDR1 is SGHRS, CDR2 YFSETQ. CDR3 in DNA: TGCGCCAGCAGCCGCCTGGAGGTGACTGAAGCTTTCTTT. Translated, it gives CASSRLEVTEAFF. The full variable domain, in which reference TRBV5-1 and TRBJ1-1 provide the parts outside the CDR3, is KAGVTQTPRYLIKTRGQQVTLSCSPISGHRSVSWYQQTPGQGLQFLFEYFSETQRNKGNFPGRFSGRQFSNSRSEMNVSTLELGDSALYLCASSRLEVTEAFFGQGTRLTVV.

Regarding this clone: Other DNA sequences in the same sample also yield this CDR3. The chain employs TRBV9 and TRBJ2-1, with 8 bases matching TRBD1. Germline loops: CDR1 SGDLS, CDR2 YYNGEE. The V and J ends lost 2 bases and 4 bases, in that order; junction bases with no gene match: 2. The CDR3 contains 14 residues. CDR3 in amino acids: CASSVQGAYNEQFF. CDR3 DNA sequence: TGTGCCAGCAGCGTTCAGGGGGCTTACAATGAGCAGTTCTTC. Using reference TRBV9 and TRBJ2-1 for the parts outside the CDR3, the full variable domain is DSGVTQTPKHLITATGQRVTLRCSPRSGDLSVYWYQQSLDQGLQFLIQYYNGEERAKGNILERFSAQQFPDLHSELNLSSLELGDSALYFCASSVQGAYNEQFFGPGTRLTVL.

This chain joins TRBV5-1 and TRBJ2-2; 8 bases are a match to TRBD1. V was clipped by 4 bases and J by 3 bases; unmatched bases: 5. Germline assignment: CDR1 SGHRS and CDR2 YFSETQ. There are 15 residues in the CDR3. The CDR3 is CASSQVTGDTGELFF. The CDR3 DNA sequence: TGCGCCAGCAGCCAAGTGACAGGGGACACCGGGGAGCTGTTTTTT.

J is TRBJ2-2 and V is TRBV2; 13 bases line up with TRBD2. V was clipped by 5 bases and J by 5 bases; unmatched bases: 5. Germline V CDR1 and CDR2: SNHLY, FYNNEI. This CDR3 has 16 residues. CDR3 in amino acids: CASSSRTSGGTGELFF. The CDR3 nucleotides are TGTGCCAGCAGTTCACGGACTAGCGGGGGTACCGGGGAGCTGTTTTTT.

The chain joins TRBV29-1 to TRBJ1-1, with D maybe TRBD1 (5 bases). V shed 4 bases and J shed 4 bases, with 13 bases lying between them. This CDR3 is built from 13 residues. The germline CDR1 and CDR2 sequences are SQVTM and ANQGSEA. The CDR3 reads CSVGVEGSTEAFF. The CDR3 coding sequence is TGCAGCGTTGGAGTTGAGGGGAGCACTGAAGCTTTCTTT.

This clone was picked up one time. V usage is TRBV7-2 and J usage is TRBJ2-1, with D maybe TRBD2 (6 bases). This CDR3 comprises 16 residues. V was trimmed by 1 base and J by 7 bases, leaving 17 bases between them. Germline V gene sequence: CDR1 SGHTA, CDR2 FQGNSA. The CDR3 sequence is CASSLGGVPRGNEQFF. CDR3 coding DNA: TGTGCCAGCAGCTTAGGCGGCGTTCCTCGGGGGAATGAGCAGTTCTTC.

The CDR3 sequence: CASSVSVEGYEQYF. Here the CDR3 DNA reads TGTGCCAGCAGCGTCTCCGTTGAGGGTTACGAGCAGTACTTC. This sequence joins TRBV9 and TRBJ2-7; D possibly corresponds to TRBD2 (5 bases). The CDR3 is 14 residues long. Trimming stripped 2 bases from V and 4 bases from J, with 13 bases between. From germline, CDR1 is SGDLS and CDR2 YYNGEE. Combining the CDR3 with reference TRBV9 and TRBJ2-7 gives the whole variable domain DSGVTQTPKHLITATGQRVTLRCSPRSGDLSVYWYQQSLDQGLQFLIQYYNGEERAKGNILERFSAQQFPDLHSELNLSSLELGDSALYFCASSVSVEGYEQYFGPGTRLTVT.

The rearrangement uses TRBV29-1 and TRBJ1-2, with TRBD1 matching 7 bases. From germline, CDR1 is SQVTM and CDR2 ANQGSEA. This CDR3 comprises 13 residues. Losses at the gene ends were 7 bases for V and 1 base for J; bases not matched to a gene: 6. This CDR3 reads CSAGDSGNYGYTF. The CDR3 DNA reads TGCAGCGCCGGGGACAGCGGTAACTATGGCTACACCTTC. The full variable domain, its missing parts supplied by reference TRBV29-1 and TRBJ1-2, is SAVISQKPSRDICQRGTSLTIQCQVDSQVTMMFWYRQQPGQSLTLIATANQGSEATYESGFVIDKFPISRPNLTFSTLTVSNMSPEDSSIYLCSAGDSGNYGYTFGSGTRLTVV.

This rearrangement joins TRBV19 to TRBJ2-1; tentative D call: TRBD1 (6 bases). There are 14 residues in the CDR3. The ends were cut back, 7 bases at V and 10 bases at J, with 20 bases in the middle. CDR1 and CDR2 from the germline V gene are LNHDA and SQIVND (reference sequence). The CDR3: CASTRTVDVGEQFF. For the CDR3, the DNA is TGTGCCAGTACCCGGACAGTGGACGTTGGAGAGCAGTTCTTC.

J is TRBJ1-4 and V is TRBV5-4, with D possibly TRBD1 on 6 matching bases. Germline assignment: CDR1 SGHNT and CDR2 YYREEE (reference sequence). The CDR3 runs 15 residues. With 4 bases removed from V and 5 bases from J, the gap between germline ends came to 15 bases. This CDR3 reads CASSLRTEQNEKLFF. The CDR3 nucleotides are TGTGCCAGCAGCCTACGGACAGAACAGAATGAAAAACTGTTTTTT.

The DNA for the CDR3 is TGTGCCAGCTCGCGGGGCGTTAGCGGCGAGCAGTACTTC. Protein sequence: CASSRGVSGEQYF. The J gene is TRBJ2-7, the V gene TRBV28; TRBD2 is a possible D gene (6 bases). There are 13 residues in the CDR3. Germline-derived CDR1 and CDR2 are MDHEN and SYDVKM. V lost 8 bases and J lost 6, with 17 bases in between. The full variable domain, rest sourced from reference TRBV28 and TRBJ2-7, is DVKVTQSSRYLVKRTGEKVFLECVQDMDHENMFWYRQDPGLGLRLIYFSYDVKMKEKGDIPEGYSVSREKKERFSLILESASTNQTSMYLCASSRGVSGEQYFGPGTRLTVT.

Concerning this clone: This specimen includes other DNA sequences encoding the same CDR3. The CDR3 region has the DNA TGTGCCAGCTCACCAAGCACCGGGGAGCTGTTTTTT. Translating gives CASSPSTGELFF. This chain connects TRBV18 to TRBJ2-2; D unresolved. Trimming removed 2 bases at V and 4 bases at J, with 2 bases between. Looked up from germline, CDR1 is KGHSH and CDR2 is LQKENI. The length of the CDR3 is 12 residues.